The sequence of this T cell receptor (beta chain) was determined in a study of T cell responses to AZD1222 COVID-19 vaccine (dated by TCRdb to about 2021). Background for the entire study: A total of 240 or so trial participants underwent TCR sequencing, of whom 207 had received two doses of AZD1222 and around 26 had received two doses of the MenACWY control vaccine. Trial participants were enrolled by age into subgroups of 18-55, 56-69 and 70-plus years, and around 140, 26 and 57 TCR-sequenced participants, respectively, were included in these subgroups.

Here is what the overall study found, with its caveats: The vaccine-associated CD4 TCRs covered the entire spike protein, and the dominant responses fell in regions 160-218 and 743-854. Nearly half of unique spike-specific TCRs reportedly recognized epitopes outside regions mutated in the B.1.351 and B.1.1.7 variants. In the small 56-69-year group, the increase in depth fell short of significance, most likely because of low power. Conclusions about previously exposed vaccinees are limited, since just six AZD1222 recipients were seropositive for SARS-CoV-2 at baseline. A significant rise in spike-specific TCR breadth and depth was observed after two AZD1222 doses relative to day 0 and relative to MenACWY recipients. No day 14 peak-response samples were available, so repertoires were characterized only after the peak T cell response. Most participants were white British and females outnumbered males, and the authors suggested that clonal diversity may have been underestimated.

The CDR3 regions of human TCRbeta chains were subjected to immunosequencing. For the original study's pipeline: Repertoire TCRs were checked for matches against a reference library of SARS-CoV-2-specific TCRs that had been generated using the MIRA antigen-specificity platform. Breadth was defined as the fraction of unique TCRs that were SARS-CoV-2-associated, and depth was defined as the fraction of total T cells that were SARS-CoV-2-associated. Using the MIRA data, each spike-specific TCR was assigned both to the spike region to which the TCR was reactive and to a CD4 or CD8 class. Log10-transformed breadth and depth values were compared by one-way ANOVA with Sidak's multiple comparisons tests. TCRdb retrieved this table from immuneACCESS and kept in-frame rearrangements only. Not all clones are present; in checked studies, unresolved V genes account for under half, and no reason is known for the remainder. D and trimming come from the DNA, and the V and J calls and clone size come from that table. The sample table shows 88,000 or so clones, and 85% to 90% are seen once. 4.5% to 5% of the sample goes to the ten largest clones.

Looking up the germline V gene yields CDR1 SNHLY and CDR2 FYNNEI. Trimming leaves V shorter by 6 bases and J shorter by 4 bases, with the junction holding 8 bases beyond the gene matches. From its cysteine to its phenylalanine, the CDR3 spans 15 amino acids. Kept here is only the CDR3 DNA, which spans 45 bases and is read in frame from base 1. The sample's time point, from its label and the paper: about 28 days (+/-7) after the second vaccine dose. AZD1222 recipients whose second dose came at about 4 weeks and those whose second dose came at about 12 weeks were combined into one group, since spike-specific TCR depth and breadth did not differ between the two schedules. Samples from vaccinated people were obtained from the UK trials COV001 and COV002, which included a single-blind randomized controlled phase 2/3 trial of AZD1222 (ChAdOx1 nCoV-19) in healthy adults. Trial participant PBMC samples were collected at day 0 and day 28 after the second dose for TCRbeta chain sequencing.

Comments on this clone: This receptor's antigen is unknown. No clone much larger than this one lies a single base away; base qualities are absent.

Sequenced material: peripheral blood, taken 28 days after the second AZD1222 dose. Recombination joined TRBV2 with TRBJ1-2, with TRBD1 identical over 10 junction bases. The receptor's source is an adult who received the AZD1222 COVID-19 vaccine. The nucleotide sequence reads as follows: TGTGCCAGCAGGAACCGGGACAGGGGACTCTATGGCTACACCTTC. Its protein is CASRNRDRGLYGYTF.